A selection of T cell receptor beta chains follows, all from one sample in a study of identical twins. A single record per CDR3 protein comes from TCRdb applying MiXCR to the 5' RACE reads. The data contain 450,000 or so distinct CDR3 sequences, 14% of them singletons. The same data also went into a second study, on yellow fever vaccine responses in identical twins.

The sample consisted of CD4+ T cells sorted from blood. The receptors come from a young woman in good health. The CDR3 runs from the conserved cysteine through the conserved F or W. A D gene is named only where the DNA matches it firmly. The listing skips clone size in some rows; elsewhere it reads once, few, many or a size class.

v_call,clone_size,j_call,d_call,cdr3_nt,cdr3_aa
TRBV4-3,many,TRBJ2-7,TRBD2,TGCGCCAGCAGCCAAGATACGGGGAGGGACGAGCAGTACTTC,CASSQDTGRDEQYF
TRBV29-1,.,TRBJ1-1,.,TGCAGCGTTGGACAGGCCTACAACACTGAAGCTTTCTTT,CSVGQAYNTEAFF
TRBV7-9,.,TRBJ2-5,TRBD1,TGTGCCAGCAGCGAGGGGACAGGGGGTTCCTCCCAAGAGACCCAGTACTTC,CASSEGTGGSSQETQYF
TRBV3-1,.,TRBJ2-3,.,TGTGCCAGCAGCTCGAGCGGCACAGATACGCAGTATTTT,CASSSSGTDTQYF
TRBV5-1,many,TRBJ2-5,.,TGCGCCAGCATCCGAACGGGGGGGACAGTCCAAGAGACCCAGTACTTC,CASIRTGGTVQETQYF
TRBV15,.,TRBJ2-1,.,TGTGCCACCAGCAGAGATAATAATGAGCAGTTCTTC,CATSRDNNEQFF
TRBV9,.,TRBJ2-2,TRBD2,TGTGCCAGCAGCCCTCTAGGGACTAGCTCCCCCGGGGAGCTGTTTTTT,CASSPLGTSSPGELFF
TRBV7-2,few,TRBJ2-2,TRBD1,TGTGCCAGCAGCTTAATTACAGGGGGCGGGAAGCTGTTTTTT,CASSLITGGGKLFF
TRBV20-1,few,TRBJ1-6,TRBD1,TGCAGTGCTAGAGTCGGGACAGGGTCGTCCTATAATTCACCCCTCCACTTT,CSARVGTGSSYNSPLHF
TRBV5-1,.,TRBJ1-1,.,TGCGCCAGCAGCTTGGCGGCTGCGGGGGGAGGGGAGCGGACTGAAGCTTTCTTT,CASSLAAAGGGERTEAFF
TRBV13,.,TRBJ2-7,TRBD1,TGTGCCAGCAGCTTCCTGGACAGGAGGCCCTACGAGCAGTACTTC,CASSFLDRRPYEQYF
TRBV10-3,few,TRBJ2-3,TRBD2,TGTGCCATCAGTGAACCTAGCGGGGGGTGGACAGATACGCAGTATTTT,CAISEPSGGWTDTQYF
TRBV11-2,.,TRBJ1-4,.,TGTGCCAGCAGTTCAACCTCCTCGCGTGAAAAACTGTTTTTT,CASSSTSSREKLFF
TRBV12-3/TRBV12-4,few,TRBJ2-7,.,TGTGCCAGCAGTTTGCTTTCCGGGGGATCCTACGAGCAGTACTTC,CASSLLSGGSYEQYF
TRBV7-9,few,TRBJ2-5,.,TGTGCCAGCAGCCCTACGCGCCAGGGCGGAGAGACCCAGTACTTC,CASSPTRQGGETQYF
TRBV6-5,few,TRBJ2-1,TRBD2,TGTGCCAGCAGTTACGAGCGGGGTTACAATGAGCAGTTCTTC,CASSYERGYNEQFF
TRBV5-1,many,TRBJ1-2,.,TGCGCCAGCAGCTTGGTTGCGAGTTCTGGCTACACCTTC,CASSLVASSGYTF
TRBV10-3,few,TRBJ2-1,TRBD1,TGTGCCATCAGGCCTGGGACAGTAACCTACAATGAGCAGTTCTTC,CAIRPGTVTYNEQFF
TRBV5-1,many,TRBJ2-3,TRBD2,TGCGCCAGCAGCTTGGCCGCGGGGGTAGATACGCAGTATTTT,CASSLAAGVDTQYF
TRBV7-8,.,TRBJ2-7,TRBD2,TGTGCCAGCAGCTTTGAGCGGGGCTCCTACGAGCAGTACTTC,CASSFERGSYEQYF
TRBV6-5,.,TRBJ2-3,.,TGTGCCAGCAGTTACTCCCGACTGAGCACAGATACGCAGTATTTT,CASSYSRLSTDTQYF
TRBV6-2/TRBV6-3,.,TRBJ2-5,.,TGTGCCAGCAGTTCTAGGGGGGGCCGGGAGACACAGTACTTC,CASSSRGGRETQYF
TRBV12-5,.,TRBJ2-5,TRBD2,TGTGCTAGTGGTGCCGGGACTAGCGGAGAGACCCAGTACTTC,CASGAGTSGETQYF